This T cell receptor (beta chain) was identified in a study of blood T cells in healthy people across ages. Regarding the study as a whole: No conclusive comparison of naive versus antigen-experienced cells was possible with unsorted PBMCs. Higher diversity, along with more naive CD4+ cells, distinguished long-lived donors from aged donors.

The CDR3 loop spans 17 amino acids. V was pared by 5 bases and J by 6 bases, with 15 bases of the junction left unmatched. Germline assignment: CDR1 DFQATT and CDR2 SNEGSKA (reference sequence). As to this clonotype: Its specificity is not known.

Using a J-beta primer mix together with a sample-barcoded 5' primer, a second PCR was run for about 7 to 12 cycles. TCRdb reprocessed the 5' RACE reads with MiXCR, giving one entry per CDR3 protein. The sample lists about 720,000 distinct CDR3 sequences, around a fifth seen once, with under 25% in the top ten. Sequenced material: blood. This receptor was identified in a man between 65 and 80 years old in good health. This rearrangement joins TRBV20-1 to TRBJ2-4, with 11 bases lining up with TRBD2. CDR3 nucleotide sequence: TGCAGTGCTTCCGGGACTAGCGGCACCTGGGCCGCAAACATTCAGTACTTC. Translating gives CSASGTSGTWAANIQYF.